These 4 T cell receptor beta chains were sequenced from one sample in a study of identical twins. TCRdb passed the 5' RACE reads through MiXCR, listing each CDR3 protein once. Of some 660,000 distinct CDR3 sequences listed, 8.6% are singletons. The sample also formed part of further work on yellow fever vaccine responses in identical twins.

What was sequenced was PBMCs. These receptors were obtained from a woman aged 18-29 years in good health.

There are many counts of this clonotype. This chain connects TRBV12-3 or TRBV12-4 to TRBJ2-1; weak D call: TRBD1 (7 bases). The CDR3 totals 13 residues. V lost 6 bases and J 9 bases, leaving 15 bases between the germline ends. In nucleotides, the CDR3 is TGTGCCAGCAGACCTAGACAGGGAGGTGAGCAGTTCTTC. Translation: CASRPRQGGEQFF.

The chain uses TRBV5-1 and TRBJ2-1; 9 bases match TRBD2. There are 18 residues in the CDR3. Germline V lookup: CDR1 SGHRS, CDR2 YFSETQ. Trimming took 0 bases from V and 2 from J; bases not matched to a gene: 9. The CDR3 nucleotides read TGCGCCAGCAGCTTGGCCAGGGCTAGCGGGGTTACCTACAATGAGCAGTTCTTC. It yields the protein CASSLARASGVTYNEQFF.

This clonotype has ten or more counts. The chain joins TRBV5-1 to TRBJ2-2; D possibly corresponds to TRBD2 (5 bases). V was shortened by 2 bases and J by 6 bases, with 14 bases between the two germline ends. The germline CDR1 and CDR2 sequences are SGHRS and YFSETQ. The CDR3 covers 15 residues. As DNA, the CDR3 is TGCGCCAGCAGCTTCCCGACGGGAAATGCCGGGGAGCTGTTTTTT. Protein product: CASSFPTGNAGELFF.

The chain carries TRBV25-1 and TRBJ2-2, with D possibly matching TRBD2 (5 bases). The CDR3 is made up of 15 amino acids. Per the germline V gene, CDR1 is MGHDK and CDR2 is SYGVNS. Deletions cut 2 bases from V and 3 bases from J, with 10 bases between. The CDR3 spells CASSETGRDTGELFF. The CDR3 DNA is TGTGCCAGCAGTGAAACCGGGCGGGACACCGGGGAGCTGTTTTTT.